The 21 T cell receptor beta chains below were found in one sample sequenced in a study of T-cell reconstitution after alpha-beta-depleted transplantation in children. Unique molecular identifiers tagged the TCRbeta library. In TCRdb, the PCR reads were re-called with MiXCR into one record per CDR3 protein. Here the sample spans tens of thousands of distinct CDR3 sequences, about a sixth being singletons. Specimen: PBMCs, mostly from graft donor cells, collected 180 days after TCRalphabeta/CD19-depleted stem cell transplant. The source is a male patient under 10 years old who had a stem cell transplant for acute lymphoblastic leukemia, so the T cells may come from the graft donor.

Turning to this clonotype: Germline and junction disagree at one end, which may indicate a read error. Here the CDR3 DNA reads TGTGCCAGCAGTCCCAGGGTAGGGGAAACACTGTTCTTT. This encodes CASSPRVGETLFF. V and J are TRBV6-1 and TRBJ1-4; the D gene is possibly TRBD1 (5 bases). Germline-derived CDR1 and CDR2 are MNHNS and SASEGT. The CDR3 is 13 residues long.

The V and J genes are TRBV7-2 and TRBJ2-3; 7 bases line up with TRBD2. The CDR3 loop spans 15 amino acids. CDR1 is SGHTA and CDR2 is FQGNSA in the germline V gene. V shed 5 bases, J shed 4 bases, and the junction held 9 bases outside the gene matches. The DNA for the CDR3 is TGTGCCAGCAGCCGTACTAGCGACTCGGCAGATACGCAGTATTTT. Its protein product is CASSRTSDSADTQYF.

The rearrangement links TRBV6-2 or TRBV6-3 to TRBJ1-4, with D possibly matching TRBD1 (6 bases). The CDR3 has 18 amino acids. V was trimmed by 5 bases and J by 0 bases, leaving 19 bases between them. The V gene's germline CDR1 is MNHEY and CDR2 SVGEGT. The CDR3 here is CASSLDTGTIATNEKLFF. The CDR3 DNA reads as TGTGCCAGCAGTCTAGATACCGGGACAATCGCAACTAATGAAAAACTGTTTTTT.

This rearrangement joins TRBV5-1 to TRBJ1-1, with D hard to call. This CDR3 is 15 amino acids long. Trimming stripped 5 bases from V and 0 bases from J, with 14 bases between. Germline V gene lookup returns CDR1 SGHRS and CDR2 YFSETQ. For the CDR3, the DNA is TGCGCCAGCAGGGCAAAACGAGGGTTGAACACTGAAGCTTTCTTT. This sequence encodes CASRAKRGLNTEAFF.

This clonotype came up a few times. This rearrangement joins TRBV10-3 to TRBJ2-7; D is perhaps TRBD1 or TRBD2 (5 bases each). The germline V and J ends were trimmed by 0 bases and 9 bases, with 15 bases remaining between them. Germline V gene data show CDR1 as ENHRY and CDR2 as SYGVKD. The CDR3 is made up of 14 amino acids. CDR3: CAISESGTEFVQYF. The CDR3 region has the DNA TGTGCCATCAGTGAGTCTGGGACCGAGTTTGTGCAGTACTTC.

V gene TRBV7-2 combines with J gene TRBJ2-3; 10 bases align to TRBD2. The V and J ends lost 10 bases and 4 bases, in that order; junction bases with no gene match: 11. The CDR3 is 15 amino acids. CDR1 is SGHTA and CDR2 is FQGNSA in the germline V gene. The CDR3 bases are TGTGCCACCTCTGTGAGCGGGGGGGCACCAGATACGCAGTATTTT. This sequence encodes CATSVSGGAPDTQYF.

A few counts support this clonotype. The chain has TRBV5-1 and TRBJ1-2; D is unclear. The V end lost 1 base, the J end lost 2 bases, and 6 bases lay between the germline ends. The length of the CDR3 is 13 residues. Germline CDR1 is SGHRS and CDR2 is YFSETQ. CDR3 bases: TGCGCCAGCAGCTTGAATAGGAACTATGGCTACACCTTC. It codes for CASSLNRNYGYTF.

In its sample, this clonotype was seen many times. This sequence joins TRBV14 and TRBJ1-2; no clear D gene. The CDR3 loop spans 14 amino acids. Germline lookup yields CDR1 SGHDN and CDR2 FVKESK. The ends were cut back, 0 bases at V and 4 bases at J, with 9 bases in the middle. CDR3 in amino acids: CASSQDYEGYGYTF. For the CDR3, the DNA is TGTGCCAGCAGCCAAGATTATGAAGGCTATGGCTACACCTTC.

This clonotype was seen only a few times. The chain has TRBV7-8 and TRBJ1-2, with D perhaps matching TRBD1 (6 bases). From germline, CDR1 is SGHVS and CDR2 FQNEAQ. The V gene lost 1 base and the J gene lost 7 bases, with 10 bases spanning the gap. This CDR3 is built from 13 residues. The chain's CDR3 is CASSLVGGTGYTF. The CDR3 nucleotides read TGTGCCAGCAGCTTAGTGGGGGGCACTGGCTACACCTTC.

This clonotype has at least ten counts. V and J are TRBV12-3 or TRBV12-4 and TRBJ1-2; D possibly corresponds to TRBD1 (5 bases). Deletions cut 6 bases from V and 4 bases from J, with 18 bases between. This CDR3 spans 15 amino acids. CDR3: CASRPALTVTYGYTF. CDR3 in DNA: TGTGCCAGCAGACCCGCCTTGACAGTCACCTATGGCTACACCTTC.

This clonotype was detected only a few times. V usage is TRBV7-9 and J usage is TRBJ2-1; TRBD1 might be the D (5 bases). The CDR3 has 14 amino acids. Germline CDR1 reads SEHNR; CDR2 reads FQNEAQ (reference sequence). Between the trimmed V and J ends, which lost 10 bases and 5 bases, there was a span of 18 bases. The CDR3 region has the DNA TGTGCCATCCCGGTCCAAGGGGCAAACAATGAGCAGTTCTTC. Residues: CAIPVQGANNEQFF.

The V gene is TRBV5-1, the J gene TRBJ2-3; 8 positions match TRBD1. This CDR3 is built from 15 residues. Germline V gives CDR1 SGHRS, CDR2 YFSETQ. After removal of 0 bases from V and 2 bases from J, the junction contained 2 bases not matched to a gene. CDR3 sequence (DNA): TGCGCCAGCAGCTTGGCGGACAGGGACACAGATACGCAGTATTTT. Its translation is CASSLADRDTDTQYF. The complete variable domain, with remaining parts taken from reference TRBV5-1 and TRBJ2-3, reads KAGVTQTPRYLIKTRGQQVTLSCSPISGHRSVSWYQQTPGQGLQFLFEYFSETQRNKGNFPGRFSGRQFSNSRSEMNVSTLELGDSALYLCASSLADRDTDTQYFGPGTRLTVL.

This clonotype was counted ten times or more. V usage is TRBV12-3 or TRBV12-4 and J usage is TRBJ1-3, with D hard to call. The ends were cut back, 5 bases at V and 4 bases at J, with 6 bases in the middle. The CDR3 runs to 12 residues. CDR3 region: CASSRNGNTIYF. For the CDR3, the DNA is TGTGCCAGCAGTCGTAACGGAAACACCATATATTTT.

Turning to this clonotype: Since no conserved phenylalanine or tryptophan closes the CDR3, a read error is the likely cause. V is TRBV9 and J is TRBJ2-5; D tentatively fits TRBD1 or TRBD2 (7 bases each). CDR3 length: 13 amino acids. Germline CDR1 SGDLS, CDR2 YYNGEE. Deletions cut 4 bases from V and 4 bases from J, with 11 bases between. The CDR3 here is CASSQGGGETQYL. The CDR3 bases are TGTGCCAGCAGCCAGGGGGGGGGAGAGACCCAGTACCTC.

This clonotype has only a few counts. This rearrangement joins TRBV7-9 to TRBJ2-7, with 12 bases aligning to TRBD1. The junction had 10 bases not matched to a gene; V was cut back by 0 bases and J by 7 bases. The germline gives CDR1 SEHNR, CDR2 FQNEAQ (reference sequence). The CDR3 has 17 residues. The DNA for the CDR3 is TGTGCCAGCAGCTTAGCGCCCTCCGGGACAGGGGGCAAAGAGCAGTACTTC. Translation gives CASSLAPSGTGGKEQYF.

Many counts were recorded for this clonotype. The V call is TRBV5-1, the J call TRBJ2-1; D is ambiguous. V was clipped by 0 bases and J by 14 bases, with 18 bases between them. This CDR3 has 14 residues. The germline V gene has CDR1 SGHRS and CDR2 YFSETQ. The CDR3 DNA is TGCGCCAGCAGCTTGGCCTTCCCCGACCCAAAAGAGTTCTTC. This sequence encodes CASSLAFPDPKEFF.

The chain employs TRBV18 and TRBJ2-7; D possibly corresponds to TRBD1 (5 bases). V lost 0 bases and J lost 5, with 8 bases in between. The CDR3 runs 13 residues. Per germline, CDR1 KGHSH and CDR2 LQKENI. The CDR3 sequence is CASSPPGQNEQYF. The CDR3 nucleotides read TGTGCCAGCTCACCACCGGGGCAGAACGAGCAGTACTTC.

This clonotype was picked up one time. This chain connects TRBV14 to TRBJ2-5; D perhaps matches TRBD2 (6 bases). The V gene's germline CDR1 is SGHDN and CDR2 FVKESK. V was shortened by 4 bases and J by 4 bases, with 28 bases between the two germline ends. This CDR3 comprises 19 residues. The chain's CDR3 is CASSPGTAGSIKPLETQYF. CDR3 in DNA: TGTGCCAGCAGCCCTGGGACGGCGGGGTCCATTAAGCCCTTAGAGACCCAGTACTTC.

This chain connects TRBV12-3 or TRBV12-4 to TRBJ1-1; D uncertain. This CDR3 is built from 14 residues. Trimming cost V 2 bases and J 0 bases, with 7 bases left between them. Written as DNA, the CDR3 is TGTGCCAGCAGTTTAATCCGGGTGAACACTGAAGCTTTCTTT. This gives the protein CASSLIRVNTEAFF.

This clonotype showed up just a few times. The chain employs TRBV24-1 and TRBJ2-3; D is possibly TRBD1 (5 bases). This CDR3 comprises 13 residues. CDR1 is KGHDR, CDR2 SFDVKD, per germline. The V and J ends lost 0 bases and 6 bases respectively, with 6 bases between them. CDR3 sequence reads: CATSDLSGDTQYF. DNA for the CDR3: TGTGCCACCAGTGATTTGTCAGGGGATACGCAGTATTTT.

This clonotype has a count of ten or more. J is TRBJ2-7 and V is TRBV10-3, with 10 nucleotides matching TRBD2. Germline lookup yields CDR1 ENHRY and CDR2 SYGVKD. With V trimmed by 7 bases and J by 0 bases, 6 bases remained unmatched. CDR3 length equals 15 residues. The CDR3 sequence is CAITMGLANSYEQYF. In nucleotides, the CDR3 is TGTGCCATCACCATGGGACTAGCGAACTCCTACGAGCAGTACTTC.